This TCR beta chain stems from a study of cytomegalovirus exposure and HLA in healthy donors. General observations from the study: In vitro checks showed that a few CMV-associated chains really do target CMV antigens.

CDR3 length equals 15 residues. CDR1 and CDR2 (germline): SGHDT, YYEEEE. V lost 4 bases and J lost 4, with 16 bases in between. The PCR ran on 60 Vbeta and 13 Jbeta primers. Only in-frame clones appear in the TCRdb table, and some are missing; sequencing was by immunoSEQ multiplex PCR. The repertoire holds about 140,000 clones, roughly 73% seen once, with about 3.5% in the top ten. Details on this clone: The antigen is undetermined.

The sequenced sample was PBMCs. This TCR came from a man aged 35 to 55 in good health and CMV-seronegative. J is TRBJ2-3 and V is TRBV5-6, with D possibly TRBD1 on 5 matching bases. CDR3 DNA: TGTGCCAGCAGCCGGTCCAAGGGGCCTCCAGATACGCAGTATTTT. This sequence encodes CASSRSKGPPDTQYF.